This is a list of T cell receptor beta chains from one sample in a study of tumor-infiltrating lymphocytes in localized non-small cell lung cancer. Profiled with immunoSEQ multiplex PCR; TCRdb holds only in-frame clones, not every one. This sample has more than 9,000 clones, with around 64% found just once. The material sequenced was uninvolved lung tissue not adjacent to the tumor. These receptors originate from a human donor with non-small cell lung cancer. The CDR3 runs from the conserved cysteine through the conserved F or W. Fields, in order: D gene, J gene, clone size, V gene, CDR3 protein, CDR3 DNA. A D gene is named only where the DNA matches it firmly. Size is omitted from some rows. Given values are once, few, many or a class for expanded clones.

>TRBD2|TRBJ2-7|.|TRBV7-2
CASSPTSGGRVNSEQYF
TGTGCCAGCAGCCCGACTAGCGGGGGCCGGGTGAATTCCGAGCAGTACTTC
>.|TRBJ1-1|.|TRBV7-2
CASSPSIRPNTEAFF
TGTGCCAGCAGCCCAAGTATTCGCCCGAACACTGAAGCTTTCTTT
>TRBD1|TRBJ1-2|medium-sized|TRBV6-5
CASRAPTGGVGYTF
TGTGCCAGCAGGGCGCCGACAGGGGGGGTGGGCTACACCTTC
>.|TRBJ1-4|few|TRBV27
CASSSKATNEKLFF
TGTGCCAGCAGTTCGAAGGCAACTAATGAAAAACTGTTTTTT
>TRBD1|TRBJ2-7|medium-sized|TRBV11-2
CASSLTGTGGIYEQYF
TGTGCCAGCAGCTTAACCGGGACAGGGGGAATCTACGAGCAGTACTTC
>TRBD1|TRBJ1-2|.|TRBV28
CASSLAGGYGYGYTF
TGTGCCAGCAGTTTGGCAGGGGGGTACGGCTATGGCTACACCTTC
>TRBD1|TRBJ1-1|.|TRBV2
CASGDRGVNTEAFF
TGTGCCAGCGGGGACAGGGGAGTGAACACTGAAGCTTTCTTT
>.|TRBJ2-7|.|TRBV27
CASSFQSKGGDSYEQYF
TGTGCCAGCAGTTTCCAGAGTAAAGGGGGAGACTCCTACGAGCAGTACTTC
>TRBD2|TRBJ2-5|.|TRBV7-2
CASTLTSGTYQETQYF
TGTGCCAGCACCCTTACTAGCGGGACTTACCAAGAGACCCAGTACTTC
>.|TRBJ1-1|few|TRBV7-9
CASSGWGGNTEAFF
TGTGCCAGCAGCGGGTGGGGGGGGAACACTGAAGCTTTCTTT
>TRBD1|TRBJ2-1|.|TRBV6-6
CASRIPGQSHEQFF
TGTGCCAGCAGAATCCCGGGACAGTCCCATGAGCAGTTCTTC
>TRBD1|TRBJ2-5|.|TRBV28
CASSLQGGVETQYF
TGTGCCAGCAGTCTACAAGGGGGCGTAGAGACCCAGTACTTC
>.|TRBJ1-1|.|TRBV7-9
CASSPRANGPEAFF
TGTGCCAGCAGCCCACGGGCAAACGGACCCGAAGCTTTCTTT
>.|TRBJ2-3|few|TRBV7-9
CASSLAGGHADTQYF
TGTGCCAGCAGCTTAGCGGGGGGGCACGCAGATACGCAGTATTTT
>TRBD1|TRBJ1-5|.|TRBV7-8
CASGYRGGNQPQHF
TGTGCCAGCGGGTACAGGGGCGGAAATCAGCCCCAGCATTTT
>TRBD2|TRBJ2-3|few|TRBV7-2
CASGVLAGPTDTQYF
TGTGCCAGCGGTGTACTAGCGGGGCCCACAGATACGCAGTATTTT
>.|TRBJ2-3|.|TRBV11-2
CASSLDRFPPTDTQYF
TGTGCCAGCAGCTTAGATCGTTTTCCCCCCACAGATACGCAGTATTTT
>.|TRBJ2-1|few|TRBV6-5
CASSPGRNEQFF
TGTGCCAGCAGCCCAGGGAGGAATGAGCAGTTCTTC
>.|TRBJ1-1|few|TRBV2
CASSLDRSGNTEAFF
TGTGCCAGCAGTCTCGACAGGTCTGGGAACACTGAAGCTTTCTTT
>TRBD1|TRBJ2-5|.|TRBV7-2
CASSLGARGQETQYF
TGTGCCAGCAGCTTAGGAGCAAGGGGGCAGGAGACCCAGTACTTC
>.|TRBJ2-7|few|TRBV14
CASSQVFVRGKDEQYF
TGTGCCAGCAGCCAAGTTTTCGTCAGGGGAAAGGACGAGCAGTACTTC
>TRBD1|TRBJ1-1|.|TRBV7-3
CASSYLTGLEAEAFF
TGTGCCAGCAGCTACCTGACAGGGTTGGAGGCTGAAGCTTTCTTT
>TRBD1|TRBJ2-3|.|TRBV19
CATSRAGGGTDTQYF
TGTGCCACCTCCCGGGCAGGGGGTGGTACAGATACGCAGTATTTT
>.|TRBJ1-4|.|TRBV6-5
CASSSVGGAEKLFF
TGTGCCAGCAGTTCCGTGGGGGGGGCTGAAAAACTGTTTTTT
>TRBD2|TRBJ2-3|.|TRBV7-2
CASSPVRGGSDTQYF
TGTGCCAGCAGCCCCGTTCGGGGGGGGTCGGATACGCAGTATTTT
>.|TRBJ2-5|.|TRBV7-7
CASSLELGLTGETQYF
TGTGCTAGCAGCTTAGAATTAGGACTTACGGGAGAGACCCAGTACTTC
>TRBD1|TRBJ1-2|.|TRBV19
CASSLTGDYGYTF
TGTGCCAGTAGTCTCACAGGGGACTATGGCTACACCTTC
>TRBD2|TRBJ2-7|.|TRBV27
CASSLSGGGDPSYEQYF
TGTGCCAGCAGTTTATCGGGCGGGGGGGACCCTTCCTACGAGCAGTACTTC
>TRBD1|TRBJ2-3|.|TRBV2
CASSTRQGATQYF
TGTGCCAGCAGTACTCGACAGGGGGCTACGCAGTATTTT